These 22 T cell receptor beta chains were all obtained from the same sample, sequenced in a study of T cell repertoires in cytomegalovirus infection. TCRdb used MiXCR to reprocess the reads, holding one entry per CDR3 protein. This table holds roughly 730,000 distinct CDR3 sequences, around 31% found once. No antigen is known for these receptors. This material consisted of cultured PBMCs, taken from culture after CMV antigen stimulation. The receptors shown here come from a human donor in good health (CMV status not recorded). Some clones in this sample may be carry-over from other donors' samples.

V is TRBV7-2 and J is TRBJ1-5; D is unclear. The CDR3 consists of 14 residues. In germline, CDR1 is SGHTA, CDR2 FQGNSA. V gave up 5 bases and J gave up 7 bases, with 15 bases separating them. The CDR3 region is CASSTVPTGQPQHF. CDR3 nucleotide sequence: TGTGCCAGCAGCACAGTCCCCACGGGGCAGCCCCAGCATTTT. The full variable domain, rest sourced from reference TRBV7-2 and TRBJ1-5, is GAGVSQSPSNKVTEKGKDVELRCDPISGHTALYWYRQSLGQGLEFLIYFQGNSAPDKSGLPSDRFSAERTGGSVSTLTIQRTQQEDSAVYLCASSTVPTGQPQHFGDGTRLSIL.

The chain employs TRBV12-3 or TRBV12-4 and TRBJ2-4; TRBD2 is a possible D gene (5 bases). Trimming cost V 6 bases and J 7 bases, with 19 bases left between them. The CDR3 consists of 15 residues. The CDR3 protein is CASSPVRGNVNIQYF. DNA for the CDR3: TGTGCCAGCAGCCCCGTAAGAGGGAATGTGAACATTCAGTACTTC.

V usage is TRBV27 and J usage is TRBJ1-6; no reliable D call. Trimming pared 3 bases from V and 8 bases from J, leaving 5 bases between. Germline loops: CDR1 MNHEY, CDR2 SMNVEV (reference sequence). The CDR3 runs to 12 residues. The CDR3 loop reads CASSFIDSPLHF. CDR3 nucleotides: TGTGCCAGCAGTTTCATAGATTCACCCCTCCACTTT.

This clonotype appeared a single time. The gene calls are TRBV20-1 and TRBJ1-6; tentative D call: TRBD1 (6 bases). The CDR3 length is 16 residues. The V gene lost 0 bases and the J gene lost 9 bases, with 18 bases spanning the gap. Per germline, CDR1 DFQATT and CDR2 SNEGSKA (reference sequence). CDR3 bases: TGCAGTGCTAGAGATCCCCAGGGGCCAGATGGTTCACCCCTCCACTTT. Translated, it gives CSARDPQGPDGSPLHF.

The chain is built from TRBV12-3 or TRBV12-4 and TRBJ2-2, with D perhaps TRBD1 (6 bases). The CDR3 totals 13 residues. Trimming took off 5 bases at V and 6 bases at J, with 10 bases between the two ends. CDR3 residues: CASSRDTAGELFF. CDR3 nucleotide sequence: TGTGCCAGCAGTCGGGACACTGCCGGGGAGCTGTTTTTT.

V is TRBV12-3 or TRBV12-4 and J is TRBJ1-3, with D unresolved. The V and J ends lost 3 bases and 0 bases respectively, with 9 bases between them. The CDR3 totals 15 residues. The CDR3 loop is CASSFGVRSGNTIYF. The CDR3 DNA is TGTGCCAGCAGTTTTGGGGTACGCTCTGGAAACACCATATATTTT.

The genes are TRBV19 and TRBJ1-3, with D hard to call. Germline CDR1 and CDR2: LNHDA and SQIVND (reference sequence). Trimming cost V 6 bases and J 9 bases, with 15 bases left between them. The CDR3 is 13 amino acids. The CDR3, as DNA: TGTGCCAGTAGGCGGACCGTCCCCAGCACCATATATTTT. Encoded protein: CASRRTVPSTIYF.

The genes are TRBV12-3 or TRBV12-4 and TRBJ2-1, with TRBD2 as a possible D gene (5 bases). This CDR3 has 12 amino acids. The germline V and J ends were trimmed by 0 bases and 12 bases, with 9 bases remaining between them. CDR3 protein: CASSLASEGQFF. The CDR3 DNA follows: TGTGCCAGCAGTTTAGCCTCCGAGGGGCAGTTCTTC.

This clonotype occurred a few times. This chain connects TRBV6-1 to TRBJ2-7; D unresolved. The CDR3 is 11 residues long. The V gene lost 5 bases and the J gene lost 4 bases, with 6 bases spanning the gap. Looked up from germline, CDR1 is MNHNS and CDR2 is SASEGT. The CDR3 DNA sequence: TGTGCCAGCAGTATACAGTACGAGCAGTACTTC. Encoded protein: CASSIQYEQYF.

The rearrangement links TRBV27 to TRBJ1-1; D is unresolved. Trimming removed 2 bases at V and 4 bases at J, with 11 bases between. Germline-derived CDR1 and CDR2 are MNHEY and SMNVEV (reference sequence). This CDR3 comprises 14 residues. The chain's CDR3 is CASSLRIGPTEAFF. CDR3 nucleotide sequence: TGTGCCAGCAGTTTACGGATAGGACCCACTGAAGCTTTCTTT.

This clonotype was seen a few times. V gene TRBV19 combines with J gene TRBJ2-3, with a weak D call TRBD2 (6 bases). This CDR3 has 15 residues. Trimming removed 7 bases from V and 1 base from J, with 15 bases in between. CDR1 and CDR2 from the germline V gene are LNHDA and SQIVND (reference sequence). As DNA, the CDR3 is TGTGCCAGTACCCCCGGGTGGGGGGGCACAGATACGCAGTATTTT. Its translation is CASTPGWGGTDTQYF.

The chain has TRBV20-1 and TRBJ1-5, with D possibly matching TRBD1 (5 bases). The CDR3 has 14 amino acids. In germline, CDR1 is DFQATT, CDR2 SNEGSKA (reference sequence). Trimming stripped 5 bases from V and 4 bases from J, with 15 bases between. The CDR3 DNA sequence: TGCAGTGCTCTTCAGGGATTCTGGAATCAGCCCCAGCATTTT. Protein: CSALQGFWNQPQHF.

This clonotype turned up a few times. This chain uses TRBV4-3 with TRBJ2-7, with TRBD2 matching 13 bases. V lost 0 bases, J lost 5 bases, and 10 bases stayed unmatched. This CDR3 has 18 amino acids. Germline V gene lookup returns CDR1 LGHNA and CDR2 YSLEER. The CDR3 DNA follows: TGCGCCAGCAGCCAAGAGTGGGGACTAGCGGGAAGCGGGGACGAGCAGTACTTC. Protein product: CASSQEWGLAGSGDEQYF.

V gene TRBV2 combines with J gene TRBJ2-3; 7 bases line up with TRBD1. The CDR3 is 14 amino acids. J gave up 0 bases and V 6 bases, and 3 bases lay outside the gene matches. The germline V gene has CDR1 SNHLY and CDR2 FYNNEI. As DNA, the CDR3 is TGTGCCAGCAGGGGGACAGCTAGCACAGATACGCAGTATTTT. This codes for CASRGTASTDTQYF.

V usage is TRBV7-8 and J usage is TRBJ1-4; D not resolved. This CDR3 comprises 16 residues. The V and J ends lost 5 bases and 8 bases respectively, with 21 bases between them. Germline V gene lookup returns CDR1 SGHVS and CDR2 FQNEAQ. The DNA for the CDR3 is TGTGCCAGCAGCCCAGTTTTAGGACTCCGTCGGGAAAAACTGTTTTTT. Translating it yields CASSPVLGLRREKLFF.

This clonotype was found a few times. The rearrangement links TRBV2 to TRBJ1-5; possible D gene TRBD1, 5 bases. Between the trimmed V and J ends, which lost 2 bases and 4 bases, there was a span of 9 bases. The germline gives CDR1 SNHLY, CDR2 FYNNEI. This CDR3 spans 14 amino acids. CDR3 sequence: CASSEQGLNQPQHF. The CDR3 bases are TGTGCCAGCAGTGAACAGGGCTTAAATCAGCCCCAGCATTTT.

The chain recombines TRBV19 with TRBJ1-4; D unresolved. CDR3 length equals 14 residues. Germline V gene lookup returns CDR1 LNHDA and CDR2 SQIVND (reference sequence). Between the trimmed V and J ends, which lost 2 bases and 3 bases, there was a span of 7 bases. CDR3 sequence: CASSIQVPNEKLFF. The CDR3 bases are TGTGCCAGTAGTATACAAGTACCTAATGAAAAACTGTTTTTT.

The V call is TRBV20-1, the J call TRBJ2-7; weak D call: TRBD2 (6 bases). V gave up 1 base and J gave up 6 bases, with 13 bases separating them. The CDR3 extends over 13 amino acids. Germline CDR1 reads DFQATT; CDR2 reads SNEGSKA (reference sequence). CDR3 DNA: TGCAGTGCTAGAGTGGTCAGGGAGGTCGAGCAGTACTTC. Translation gives CSARVVREVEQYF.

This clonotype was seen repeatedly, ten times or more. The V call is TRBV7-2, the J call TRBJ2-3, with a weak D call TRBD2 (7 bases). In germline, CDR1 is SGHTA, CDR2 FQGNSA. CDR3 length: 16 residues. Trimming pared 9 bases from V and 0 bases from J, leaving 19 bases between. The CDR3 sequence is CASSQRGASSTDTQYF. CDR3 nucleotide sequence: TGTGCCAGTTCACAACGGGGGGCCTCCAGCACAGATACGCAGTATTTT.

The V gene is TRBV4-1, the J gene TRBJ1-5; no reliable D call. In germline, CDR1 is MGHRA, CDR2 YSYEKL. This CDR3 has 15 residues. Trimming pared 4 bases from V and 4 bases from J, leaving 14 bases between. CDR3 nucleotide sequence: TGCGCCAGCAGCCCACAACCCCGTGGTAATCAGCCCCAGCATTTT. Translating gives CASSPQPRGNQPQHF.

The table lists this clonotype with many counts. This rearrangement joins TRBV7-2 to TRBJ2-3; D gene unclear. Germline V gene lookup returns CDR1 SGHTA and CDR2 FQGNSA. Trimming pared 5 bases from V and 0 bases from J, leaving 9 bases between. CDR3 length: 14 amino acids. The CDR3 protein is CASSALPSTDTQYF. The CDR3 nucleotides are TGTGCCAGCAGCGCCCTACCCAGCACAGATACGCAGTATTTT.

This clonotype was detected ten times or more. The chain carries TRBV28 and TRBJ2-1; the D is unclear. V dropped 6 bases and J dropped 2 bases, with 11 bases sitting between them. The CDR3 is 14 residues long. The germline V gene encodes CDR1 MDHEN and CDR2 SYDVKM. The CDR3: CASSLPGPYNEQFF. The CDR3 coding sequence is TGTGCCAGCAGCCTCCCTGGGCCCTACAATGAGCAGTTCTTC.